This T cell receptor beta chain was retrieved from a study of T-cell memory formation after mild COVID-19. This clonotype has only a few counts. The antigen is not known. CDR3 size: 15 residues. V shed 5 bases, J shed 8 bases, and the junction held 9 bases outside the gene matches. TCR alpha and TCR beta cDNA libraries carrying sample barcodes and UMIs were produced by 5'RACE using constant-segment primers. TCRdb recomputed calls from the 5' RACE reads with MiXCR, one row per CDR3 protein. The sample has about 440,000 distinct CDR3 sequences; 20% are singletons. Study-wide points: Day 37-peaking second-wave clones had unconfirmed SARS-CoV-2 specificity. Clones shrinking between day 15 and 85 showed a balanced CD4/CD8 split, and those that grew later tilted toward CD4+. Shrinking CD4+ clones resided mostly in CM and EM, and CD8+ ones in EMRA.

Sequencing used PBMCs or a T cell subset sorted from them (not recorded which). The TCR sequence derives from an adult woman who had mild COVID-19 (a few samples of this study predate the infection). Cell type and time point are not known. The V gene is TRBV12-3 or TRBV12-4, the J gene TRBJ2-2; 9 positions match TRBD1. CDR3 amino acids: CASSVGTGNFGELFF. The CDR3 nucleotides read TGTGCCAGCAGTGTCGGGACAGGGAATTTTGGGGAGCTGTTTTTT.